A selection of T cell receptor beta chains follows, all from one sample in a study of shared clonotypes between healthy human individuals. The assay was immunoSEQ multiplex PCR, and TCRdb's table has in-frame clones only and misses some. The profile shows 2.3 million or so clones, 80% to 95% of them singletons. The sample taken for sequencing was naive CD4+ T cells from PBMCs. These receptors all stem from a man aged 18 to 29 in good health. Some clones in this sample may be carry-over from other donors' samples. The CDR3 runs from the conserved cysteine through the conserved F or W. D genes are given only for firm matches. Some rows mark clone size as missing; the rest say once, few, many or name a class of expanded clone.

clone_size,j_call,v_call,d_call,cdr3_nt,cdr3_aa
NA,TRBJ1-1,TRBV6-5,NA,TGTGCCAGCAGTCCACAGGAGGGCCTGGCAGAAGCTTTCTTT,CASSPQEGLAEAFF
NA,TRBJ2-5,TRBV7-2,TRBD2,TGTGCCAGCAGCTCCTCTAGGCTAGCGGGGATAGAGACCCAGTACTTC,CASSSSRLAGIETQYF
NA,TRBJ2-3,TRBV5-1,TRBD1,TGCGCCAGCAGCTCCGGGACAGGGGGCATAACAGATACGCAGTATTTT,CASSSGTGGITDTQYF
once,TRBJ2-2,TRBV6-6,NA,TGTGCCAGCCCCCCCCCAGAGAACACCGGGGAGCTGTTTTTT,CASPPPENTGELFF
NA,TRBJ2-5,TRBV15,TRBD2,TGTGCCACCAGCAGAGTTCTGCGGGGGAGGGAGACCCAGTACTTC,CATSRVLRGRETQYF
NA,TRBJ2-7,TRBV4-3,NA,TGCGCCAGCAGCCAAGAGTGGCACCCCACCTACGAGCAGTACTTC,CASSQEWHPTYEQYF
NA,TRBJ2-1,TRBV6-5,TRBD1,TGTGCCAGCAGTTACTGGACAGGGGAGTACCATGAGCAGTTCTTC,CASSYWTGEYHEQFF
NA,TRBJ2-1,TRBV7-3,NA,TGTGCCAGCAGCCGGGGACGGAACCCCCGGGATGAGCAGTTCTTC,CASSRGRNPRDEQFF
NA,TRBJ2-1,TRBV5-1,TRBD1,TGCGCCAGCAGCCCGGGACAGTCCTACAATGAGCAGTTCTTC,CASSPGQSYNEQFF
NA,TRBJ1-5,TRBV6-4,NA,TGTGCCAGCAGTGAAGAGGTACGGCAGCCCCAGCATTTT,CASSEEVRQPQHF
NA,TRBJ2-5,TRBV5-8,TRBD1,TGTGCCAGCAGGGCCGGGACAGGACAGAGGGGGACCCAGTACTTC,CASRAGTGQRGTQYF
few,TRBJ1-5,TRBV28,NA,TGTGCCAGCAGTCCGTGGACGGAGAATCAGCCCCAGCATTTT,CASSPWTENQPQHF
NA,TRBJ1-5,TRBV27,NA,TGTGCCAGCAGTTTAGGATGGGGCAATCAGCCCCAGCATTTT,CASSLGWGNQPQHF
NA,TRBJ2-3,TRBV7-8,NA,TGTGCCAGCAGCTTGACAGGGAGGGCAGATACGCAGTATTTT,CASSLTGRADTQYF
once,TRBJ2-5,TRBV29-1,NA,TGCAGCGTTGACGCCCGGGGTCAAGAGACCCAGTACTTC,CSVDARGQETQYF
NA,TRBJ1-5,TRBV5-1,TRBD1,TGCGCCAGCAGCTTAGACAGGGGGGATCAGCCCCAGCATTTT,CASSLDRGDQPQHF
NA,TRBJ1-4,TRBV28,NA,TGTGCCAGCAGTTTGGGGGTAGAAAAACTGTTTTTT,CASSLGVEKLFF
NA,TRBJ2-3,TRBV5-1,TRBD2,TGCGCCAGCACATATCTAGCGGGAGCAGATACGCAGTATTTT,CASTYLAGADTQYF
NA,TRBJ1-4,TRBV5-8,NA,TGTGCCAGCAGCCCCGAACGGGGGAAGGCAACTAATGAAAAACTGTTTTTT,CASSPERGKATNEKLFF
NA,TRBJ2-3,TRBV20-1,NA,TGCAGTGCTAGAGGCGGAGATACGCAGTATTTT,CSARGGDTQYF
once,TRBJ2-7,TRBV5-1,TRBD2,TGCGCCAGCAGCTTGGAGGGGACTAGCTACTACGAGCAGTACTTC,CASSLEGTSYYEQYF
NA,TRBJ2-7,TRBV28,NA,TGTGCCAGCACTCTGGTGCAAACCTACGAGCAGTACTTC,CASTLVQTYEQYF
NA,TRBJ2-3,TRBV6-6,TRBD1,TGTGCCAGCAGTTACCTGACAGGGTCGAAAACAGATACGCAGTATTTT,CASSYLTGSKTDTQYF
NA,TRBJ2-3,TRBV11-2,TRBD1,TGTGCCAGCAGCTTAGATCGACAGGGTAGGGGCACAGATACGCAGTATTTT,CASSLDRQGRGTDTQYF
NA,TRBJ2-3,TRBV6-1,TRBD1,TGTGCCAGCAGTGCACAGGGGGCGAAAGCAGATACGCAGTATTTT,CASSAQGAKADTQYF
NA,TRBJ2-1,TRBV11-3,NA,TGTGCCAGCAGCCAGAACAACAATGAGCAGTTCTTC,CASSQNNNEQFF
NA,TRBJ2-7,TRBV29-1,NA,TGCAGCGTCCACGATGACATGACCTACGAGCAGTACTTC,CSVHDDMTYEQYF
NA,TRBJ1-2,TRBV12-5,TRBD1,TGTGCTAGTGGTGGGACAGACGTCTATGGCTACACCTTC,CASGGTDVYGYTF
once,TRBJ2-1,TRBV7-3,TRBD2,TGTGCCAGCAGCTTAGTTCGGACTAGCGGCCACAATGAGCAGTTCTTC,CASSLVRTSGHNEQFF
once,TRBJ2-7,TRBV6-1,TRBD2,TGTGCCAGCCGAGTCTCTAGCGGGGCTGCCTACGAGCAGTACTTC,CASRVSSGAAYEQYF
NA,TRBJ1-5,TRBV4-1,NA,TGCGCCAGCAGCCAAGATCTGTCGGGGTATCAGCCCCAGCATTTT,CASSQDLSGYQPQHF
NA,TRBJ2-7,TRBV6-1,NA,TGTGCCAGCAGTGCCATGGGGGTGAGCTACGAGCAGTACTTC,CASSAMGVSYEQYF